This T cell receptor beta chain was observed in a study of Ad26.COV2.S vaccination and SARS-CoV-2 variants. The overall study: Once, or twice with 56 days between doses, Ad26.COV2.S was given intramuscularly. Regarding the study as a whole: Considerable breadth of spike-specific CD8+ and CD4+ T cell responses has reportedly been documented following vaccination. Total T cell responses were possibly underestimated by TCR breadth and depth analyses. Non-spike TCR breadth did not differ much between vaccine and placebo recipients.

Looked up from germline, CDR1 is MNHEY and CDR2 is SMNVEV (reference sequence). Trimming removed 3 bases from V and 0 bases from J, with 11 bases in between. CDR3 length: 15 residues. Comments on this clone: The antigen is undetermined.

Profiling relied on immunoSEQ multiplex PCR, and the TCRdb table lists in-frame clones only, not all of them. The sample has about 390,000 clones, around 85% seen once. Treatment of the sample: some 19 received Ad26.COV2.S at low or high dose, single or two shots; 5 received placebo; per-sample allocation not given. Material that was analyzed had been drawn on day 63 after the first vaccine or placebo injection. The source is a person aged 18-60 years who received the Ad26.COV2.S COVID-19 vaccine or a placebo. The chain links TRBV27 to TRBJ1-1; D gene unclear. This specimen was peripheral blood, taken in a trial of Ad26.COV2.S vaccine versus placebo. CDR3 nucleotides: TGTGCCAGCAGTTTGGCAGGCGCTATGAACACTGAAGCTTTCTTT. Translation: CASSLAGAMNTEAFF.